A single sample is the source of the 6 T cell receptor beta chains below, sequenced in a study of T-cell reconstitution after alpha-beta-depleted transplantation in children. Molecular barcoding with unique molecular identifiers was used for the TCRbeta library. TCRdb redid the calling of the PCR reads with MiXCR, one entry per CDR3 protein. The data hold just over 350,000 distinct CDR3 sequences, with roughly 15% observed a single time. The sequencing here drew on PBMCs, taken from the stem cell graft. These receptors came from a human donor who donated a stem cell graft to a child with Fanconi anemia.

The rearrangement joins TRBV7-3 to TRBJ2-1; 10 bases are a match to TRBD2. J lost 7 bases, V lost 2 bases, and 5 bases had no gene match. CDR3 length: 15 amino acids. The germline CDR1 and CDR2 sequences are SGHTA and FQGTGA. CDR3 protein: CASSLLVAGGNEQFF. The CDR3 region has the DNA TGTGCCAGCAGCTTATTGGTAGCGGGGGGTAATGAGCAGTTCTTC.

This clonotype has more than one count but fewer than ten. V gene TRBV11-1 combines with J gene TRBJ2-1; TRBD2 matches 15 bases. Germline CDR1 reads SGHAT; CDR2 reads FQDESV (reference sequence). With V trimmed by 6 bases and J by 7 bases, 10 bases remained unmatched. The CDR3 has 17 residues. The CDR3 reads CASSFTPGLAGGNEQFF. The CDR3 nucleotides are TGTGCCAGCAGTTTTACCCCGGGACTAGCGGGGGGAAATGAGCAGTTCTTC.

This clonotype came up a few times. The J gene is TRBJ2-1, the V gene TRBV12-3 or TRBV12-4, with TRBD1 matching over 10 bases. This CDR3 region has 15 residues. Unmatched junction bases numbered 9, after V lost 4 bases and J lost 9 bases. The CDR3 nucleotides read TGTGCCAGCAGTTCCCGGGACAGGGGATCGGGTGAGCAGTTCTTC. Protein sequence: CASSSRDRGSGEQFF.

On this clonotype: A junction end diverges from the germline sequence, so it may reflect a read error. The V call is TRBV7-7, the J call TRBJ1-1; D unclear. The germline V gene encodes CDR1 SSHAT and CDR2 FNYEAQ (reference sequence). The CDR3 sequence is 13 residues long. CDR3 loop: CASSSGPATEAFF. The CDR3 bases are TGTGCTAGCAGCTCCGGCCCCGCGACTGAAGCTTTCTTT.

This clonotype was seen many times. J is TRBJ1-6 and V is TRBV6-1; D unresolved. This CDR3 has 14 residues. CDR1 is MNHNS and CDR2 is SASEGT in the germline V gene. The germline V and J ends were trimmed by 8 bases and 3 bases, with 11 bases remaining between them. In DNA, the CDR3 is TGTGCCAGCGGGAGAGAAGTCTATAATTCACCCCTCCACTTT. This translates into CASGREVYNSPLHF.

This clonotype was counted ten times or more. The rearrangement uses TRBV27 and TRBJ2-1; 14 positions agree with TRBD2. Germline V CDR1 and CDR2: MNHEY, SMNVEV (reference sequence). The CDR3 loop spans 17 amino acids. V gave up 7 bases and J gave up 5 bases; unmatched junction bases: 10. The CDR3 region is CASTLGTSGGQNNEQFF. CDR3 sequence (DNA): TGTGCCAGCACCCTGGGGACTAGCGGGGGCCAGAACAATGAGCAGTTCTTC.